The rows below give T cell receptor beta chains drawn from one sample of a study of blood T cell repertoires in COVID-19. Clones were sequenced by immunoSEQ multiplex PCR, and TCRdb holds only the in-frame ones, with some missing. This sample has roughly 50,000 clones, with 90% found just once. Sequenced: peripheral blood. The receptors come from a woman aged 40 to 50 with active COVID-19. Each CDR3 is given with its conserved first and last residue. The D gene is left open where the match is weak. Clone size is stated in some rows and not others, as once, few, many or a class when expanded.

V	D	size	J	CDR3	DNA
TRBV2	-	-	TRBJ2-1	CASSELAKYNEQFF	TGTGCCAGCAGTGAACTAGCGAAGTACAATGAGCAGTTCTTC
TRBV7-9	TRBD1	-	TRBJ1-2	CASSYTSGGHGYTF	TGTGCCAGCAGCTATACCTCAGGGGGCCATGGCTACACCTTC
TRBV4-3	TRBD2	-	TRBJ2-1	CASSQAPAGAHNEQFF	TGCGCCAGCAGCCAAGCACCAGCGGGGGCGCACAATGAGCAGTTCTTC
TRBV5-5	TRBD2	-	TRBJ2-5	CASSLGSSGVRTQYF	TGTGCCAGCAGCTTGGGATCTAGCGGGGTTCGGACCCAGTACTTC
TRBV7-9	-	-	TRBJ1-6	CASSLAGAENSPLHF	TGTGCCAGCAGCTTAGCAGGGGCAGAAAATTCACCCCTCCACTTT
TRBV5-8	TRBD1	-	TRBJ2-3	CASSRGDRGLTDTQYF	TGTGCCAGCAGCCGGGGAGACAGGGGACTCACAGATACGCAGTATTTT
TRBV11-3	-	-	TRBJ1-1	CASSLSRGWDTEAFF	TGTGCCAGCAGCTTATCACGGGGTTGGGACACTGAAGCTTTCTTT
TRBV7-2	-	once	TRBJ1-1	CASSLTGSIAEAFF	TGTGCCAGCAGCCTGACCGGGTCCATCGCTGAAGCTTTCTTT
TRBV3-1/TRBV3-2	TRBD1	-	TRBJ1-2	CASSLDRGRGYTF	TGTGCCAGCAGCCTGGACAGGGGCCGCGGCTACACCTTC
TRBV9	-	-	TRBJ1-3	CASSPRGSAPGNTIYF	TGTGCCAGCAGCCCTCGCGGGAGCGCCCCTGGAAACACCATATATTTT